The 18 T cell receptor beta chains reported below all come from one sample, sequenced in a study of metastatic and nonmetastatic thyroid tumors. From the PCR reads, TCRdb re-called clones with MiXCR. The data hold about 60,000 clones, with 15% to 20% observed a single time. Not a single patient had been given any form of treatment at any point before undergoing thyroid surgery. The sample taken for sequencing was blood. Source of these receptors: a male donor with papillary thyroid cancer or a benign thyroid nodule (not recorded which). Some clones in this sample may be carry-over from other donors' samples.

This clone occurred many times. J is TRBJ2-2 and V is TRBV4-2; D perhaps matches TRBD1 (6 bases). The ends were cut back, 6 bases at V and 2 bases at J, with 19 bases in the middle. The CDR3 spans 17 residues. Germline values: CDR1 LGHNA, CDR2 YNFKEQ. The CDR3 here is CASSPRLGTPNTGELFF. For the CDR3, the DNA is TGTGCCAGCAGTCCAAGATTGGGGACACCAAACACCGGGGAGCTGTTTTTT.

As for this clone: The DNA is left out, because the CDR3 cannot be placed on it with certainty; the CDR3 is given as TCRdb lists it. V usage is TRBV20-1 and J usage is TRBJ2-2; no check of the table's D call, TRBD2, against the DNA was made. Germline CDR1 is DFQATT and CDR2 is SNEGSKA (reference sequence). The CDR3 spans 15 residues, counting both ends. The CDR3 loop is CSASFASGSTDTRYF.

This clone was counted a few times. The chain employs TRBV6-1 and TRBJ1-3; unclear D gene. Germline values: CDR1 MNHNS, CDR2 SASEGT. The CDR3 is 14 residues long. V lost 5 bases to trimming and J lost 0 bases, with 8 bases between them. CDR3 sequence (DNA): TGTGCCAGCAGTCGACCCTCCTCTGGAAACACCATATATTTT. It encodes CASSRPSSGNTIYF.

A word on this clone: A read error is possible here, since a much larger clone lies one base away. The J gene is TRBJ2-5, the V gene TRBV29-1; TRBD2 aligns across 7 bases. The CDR3 totals 15 residues. CDR1 is SQVTM, CDR2 ANQGSEA, per germline. The CDR3 sequence is CTVGLERPGQETQYF. The DNA of the CDR3 is TGCACCGTTGGACTAGAGAGACCCGGACAAGAGACCCAGTACTTC.

This chain uses TRBV27 with TRBJ1-5, with 11 bases fitting TRBD1. Germline V CDR1 and CDR2: MNHEY, SMNVEV (reference sequence). The CDR3 runs 16 residues. V shed 6 bases and J 2 bases; nucleotides not matched to a gene: 6. The CDR3 is CASRPGQGGRNQPQHF. DNA for the CDR3: TGTGCCAGCAGGCCGGGACAGGGGGGACGCAATCAGCCCCAGCATTTT.

The chain links TRBV20-1 to TRBJ2-3; D is ambiguous. The germline CDR1 and CDR2 sequences are DFQATT and SNEGSKA (reference sequence). With 0 bases removed from V and 4 bases from J, the gap between germline ends came to 11 bases. The CDR3 has 14 amino acids. As DNA, the CDR3 is TGCAGTGCTAGAGATCATCAATCGTCAGATACGCAGTATTTT. It codes for CSARDHQSSDTQYF.

The rearrangement joins TRBV12-3 or TRBV12-4 to TRBJ2-7; possibly TRBD1 for D (5 bases). The ends were cut back, 3 bases at V and 4 bases at J, with 13 bases in the middle. This CDR3 is 14 amino acids long. CDR3 protein: CASSLCDSAYEQYV. The DNA of the CDR3 is TGTGCCAGCAGTTTGTGTGACAGTGCTTACGAGCAGTACGTC.

There are many counts of this clone. This chain uses TRBV6-4 with TRBJ2-7; tentatively, D is TRBD1 (6 bases). CDR1 and CDR2 from the germline V gene are MRHNA and SNTAGT. There are 16 residues in the CDR3. Trimming removed 6 bases at V and 5 bases at J, with 23 bases between. CDR3 protein: CASSGLTNRTAHEQYF. The DNA of the CDR3 is TGTGCCAGCAGCGGCTTAACGAATAGGACAGCTCACGAGCAGTACTTC.

The rearrangement joins TRBV5-1 to TRBJ1-2, with D uncertain. Germline CDR1 and CDR2: SGHRS and YFSETQ. Trimming cost V 2 bases and J 7 bases, with 12 bases left between them. The CDR3 totals 13 residues. CDR3 in DNA: TGCGCCAGCAGCTTCGGTGCGACCAGTGGCTACACCTTC. It yields the protein CASSFGATSGYTF.

The chain recombines TRBV6-5 with TRBJ2-7, with D unresolved. The CDR3 extends over 15 amino acids. CDR1 is MNHEY and CDR2 is SVGAGI in the germline V gene. Trimming shortened V by 1 base and J by 3 bases, and 13 bases separated the two germline ends. This chain's CDR3 is CASSYLALTYYEQYV. Here the CDR3 DNA reads TGTGCCAGCAGTTACTTGGCCCTCACCTACTACGAGCAGTACGTC.

Ten or more counts support this clone. The rearrangement links TRBV15 to TRBJ1-3, with no clear D. Germline CDR1 LNHNV, CDR2 YYDKDF (reference sequence). Trimming took off 4 bases at V and 0 bases at J, with 7 bases between the two ends. The CDR3 spans 14 residues. This CDR3 reads CATSKSNSGNTIYF. CDR3 DNA: TGTGCCACCAGCAAAAGCAACTCTGGAAACACCATATATTTT.

This clone was counted between two and nine times. One end of the junction fails to match germline, which may point to a read error. V gene TRBV6-1 combines with J gene TRBJ2-2; 8 bases map to TRBD2. The CDR3 is 15 amino acids. Germline V lookup: CDR1 MNHNS, CDR2 SASEGT. The CDR3 sequence: CAISLGLAGGGELFF. CDR3 nucleotides: TGTGCCATCAGTCTTGGACTTGCGGGAGGCGGGGAGCTGTTTTTT.

This clone showed up many times. Different DNA sequences within this sample yield the same CDR3. The chain combines TRBV12-5 with TRBJ2-3; 7 bases fit TRBD2. Germline V gene lookup returns CDR1 LGHNT and CDR2 FRNRAP. CDR3 length: 17 amino acids. V lost 0 bases and J lost 5; bases outside the gene matches: 11. CDR3 residues: CASGLVLAGDRRDTQYF. In nucleotides, the CDR3 is TGTGCTAGTGGTTTGGTACTTGCGGGAGACAGAAGAGATACGCAGTATTTT.

This clone was seen repeatedly, ten times or more. Other DNA sequences in this specimen translate into the identical CDR3. This chain connects TRBV27 to TRBJ2-1; 7 bases are shared with TRBD2. The germline CDR1 and CDR2 sequences are MNHEY and SMNVEV (reference sequence). CDR3 length: 14 residues. The ends lost 10 bases at V and 8 bases at J; junction bases unmatched: 14. The CDR3 is CATGPGEGPDEQFF. The CDR3 nucleotides read TGTGCCACAGGGCCGGGGGAGGGCCCCGATGAGCAGTTCTTC.

The chain employs TRBV2 and TRBJ1-6; possibly TRBD1 for D (5 bases). Trimming left V 2 bases short and J 6 bases short, with 17 bases between. This CDR3 has 17 amino acids. The germline V gene encodes CDR1 SNHLY and CDR2 FYNNEI. CDR3 sequence: CASSEWARQCGNSPLHF. The CDR3, as DNA: TGTGCCAGCAGTGAATGGGCCCGACAGTGTGGTAATTCACCCCTCCACTTT.

Note on this clone: A much bigger clone sits one base away, suggesting this may be a read error. The genes are TRBV12-3 or TRBV12-4 and TRBJ2-1; D is tentatively TRBD1 or TRBD2 (6 bases each). The CDR3 is 16 amino acids. The V gene lost 5 bases and the J gene lost 12 bases, with 26 bases spanning the gap. CDR3 DNA sequence: TGTGCCAGCAGTCCGGGGGCAAATCAGGCAACGGATGGGCAGTTCTTC. The encoded protein is CASSPGANQATDGQFF.

This clone has at least ten counts. The chain uses TRBV27 and TRBJ2-2; D is ambiguous. Germline V lookup: CDR1 MNHEY, CDR2 SMNVEV (reference sequence). The V and J ends lost 4 bases and 6 bases respectively, with 12 bases between them. This CDR3 has 14 amino acids. The CDR3 loop is CASSSPSFPGELFF. DNA for the CDR3: TGTGCCAGCAGTTCCCCTAGTTTCCCCGGGGAGCTGTTTTTT.

As to this clone: A single base separates this from a much larger clone, so it may be a read error. The same CDR3 is also encoded by other DNA sequences in this sample. V usage is TRBV4-1 and J usage is TRBJ2-5; a possible D gene is TRBD2 (7 bases). This CDR3 is 16 amino acids long. V lost 1 base, J lost 2 bases, and 14 bases lay in between. Per germline, CDR1 MGHRA and CDR2 YSYEKL. The CDR3 sequence is CASSQAPGGPQETQYF. The CDR3 DNA follows: TGCGCCAGCAGCCAAGCTCCCGGGGGGCCTCAAGAGACCCAGTACTTC.